This T cell receptor beta chain was identified in a study of T cells after yellow fever vaccination. Study results and caveats: The booster saw the reappearance of most primary-vaccination clones (about 95% CD4, about 88% CD8).

The CDR3 has 15 residues. The V and J ends lost 0 bases and 1 base respectively, with 9 bases between them. The germline CDR1 and CDR2 sequences are LGHNA and YSLEER. They built TCR cDNA with 5'RACE template switching, a step that put in a universal primer site and UMIs. Using its own MiXCR run on the 5' RACE reads, TCRdb lists one record per CDR3 protein. Among under 700,000 distinct CDR3 sequences listed, around 16% were seen once. Worth noting for this clonotype: Its antigen remains unknown.

The receptor was derived from a young man who received the YFV17D yellow fever vaccine. The V call is TRBV4-3, the J call TRBJ1-2; D is ambiguous. Sequenced here: PBMCs, sampled 5 days after the first yellow fever vaccination. This CDR3 reads CASSQDHRDNYGYTF. The CDR3 DNA reads TGCGCCAGCAGCCAAGACCACCGGGATAACTATGGCTACACCTTC.